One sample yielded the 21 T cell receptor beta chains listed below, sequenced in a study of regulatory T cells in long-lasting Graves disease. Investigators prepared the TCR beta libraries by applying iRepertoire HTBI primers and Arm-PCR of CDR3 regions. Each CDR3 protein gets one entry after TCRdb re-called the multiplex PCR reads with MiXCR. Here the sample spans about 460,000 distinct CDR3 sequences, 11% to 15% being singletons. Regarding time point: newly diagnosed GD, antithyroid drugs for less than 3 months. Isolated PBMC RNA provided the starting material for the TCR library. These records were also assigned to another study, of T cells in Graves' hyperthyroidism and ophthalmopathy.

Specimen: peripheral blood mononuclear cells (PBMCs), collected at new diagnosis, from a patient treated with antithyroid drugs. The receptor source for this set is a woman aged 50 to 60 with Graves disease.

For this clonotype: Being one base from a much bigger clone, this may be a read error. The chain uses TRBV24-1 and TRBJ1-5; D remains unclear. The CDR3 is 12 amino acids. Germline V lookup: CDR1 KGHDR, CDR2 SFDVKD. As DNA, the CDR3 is TGTGCCACCAGTGATTTCGATCAGCCCCAGCCTTTT. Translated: CATSDFDQPQPF.

The CDR3 DNA is TGCGCCAGCAGTGAGGTTAGGGGGCCAAACTATGGCTACACCTTC. Its protein product is CASSEVRGPNYGYTF. The rearrangement joins TRBV10-2 to TRBJ1-2; 7 nucleotides align to TRBD1. With 2 bases clipped from V and 2 bases from J, the junction kept 5 bases outside the gene matches. CDR3 size: 15 residues. Germline V CDR1 and CDR2: WSHSY, SAAADI.

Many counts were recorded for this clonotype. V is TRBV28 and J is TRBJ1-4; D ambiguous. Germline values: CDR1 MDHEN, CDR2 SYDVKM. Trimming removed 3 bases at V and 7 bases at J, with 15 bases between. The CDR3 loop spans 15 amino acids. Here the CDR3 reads CASSLARAVGEKLFF. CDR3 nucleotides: TGTGCCAGCAGTTTGGCCCGGGCAGTGGGTGAAAAACTGTTTTTT.

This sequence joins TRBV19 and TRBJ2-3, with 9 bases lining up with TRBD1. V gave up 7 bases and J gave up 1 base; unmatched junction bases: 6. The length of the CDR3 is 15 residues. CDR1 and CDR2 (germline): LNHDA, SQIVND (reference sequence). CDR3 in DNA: TGTGCCAGTAATGGACAGGGGTATGGCACAGATACGCAGTATTTT. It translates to CASNGQGYGTDTQYF.

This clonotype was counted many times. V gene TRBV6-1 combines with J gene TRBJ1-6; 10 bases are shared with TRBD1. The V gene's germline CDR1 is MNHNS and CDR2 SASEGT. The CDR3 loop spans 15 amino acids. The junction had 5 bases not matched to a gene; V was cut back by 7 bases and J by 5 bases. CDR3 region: CASNLDRGNNSPLHF. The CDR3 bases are TGTGCCAGCAATTTGGACAGGGGGAATAATTCACCCCTCCACTTT.

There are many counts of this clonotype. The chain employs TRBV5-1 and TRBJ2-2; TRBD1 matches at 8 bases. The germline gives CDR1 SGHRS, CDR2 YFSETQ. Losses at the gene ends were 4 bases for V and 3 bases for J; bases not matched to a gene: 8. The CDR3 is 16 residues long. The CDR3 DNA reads TGCGCCAGCAGCCCGCCGGGACAGGAGTACACCGGGGAGCTGTTTTTT. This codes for CASSPPGQEYTGELFF.

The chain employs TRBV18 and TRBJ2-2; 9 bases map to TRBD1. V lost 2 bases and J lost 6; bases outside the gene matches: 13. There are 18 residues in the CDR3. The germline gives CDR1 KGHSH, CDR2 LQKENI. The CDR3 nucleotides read TGTGCCAGCTCACCAATCCCCGGGACAGGGACGTTCTCCGGGGAGCTGTTTTTT. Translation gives CASSPIPGTGTFSGELFF.

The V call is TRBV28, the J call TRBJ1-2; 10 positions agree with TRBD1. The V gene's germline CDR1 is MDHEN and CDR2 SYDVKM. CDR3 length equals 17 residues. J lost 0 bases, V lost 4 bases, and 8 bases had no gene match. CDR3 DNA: TGTGCCAGCAGTTCCTGGACAGGGGGAAGAGCTAACTATGGCTACACCTTC. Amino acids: CASSSWTGGRANYGYTF.

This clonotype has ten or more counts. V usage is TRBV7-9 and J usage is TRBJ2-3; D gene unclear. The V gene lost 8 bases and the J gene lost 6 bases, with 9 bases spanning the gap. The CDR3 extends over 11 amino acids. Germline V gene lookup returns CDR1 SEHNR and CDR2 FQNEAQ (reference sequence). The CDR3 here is CASPVGDTQYF. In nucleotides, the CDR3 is TGTGCCAGCCCCGTTGGCGATACGCAGTATTTT.

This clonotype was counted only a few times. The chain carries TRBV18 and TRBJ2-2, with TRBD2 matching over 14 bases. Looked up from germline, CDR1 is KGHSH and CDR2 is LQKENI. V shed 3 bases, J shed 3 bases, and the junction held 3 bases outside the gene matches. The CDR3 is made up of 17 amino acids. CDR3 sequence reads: CASSPGLAGVYTGELFF. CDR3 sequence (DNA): TGTGCCAGCTCACCGGGACTAGCGGGAGTCTACACCGGGGAGCTGTTTTTT.

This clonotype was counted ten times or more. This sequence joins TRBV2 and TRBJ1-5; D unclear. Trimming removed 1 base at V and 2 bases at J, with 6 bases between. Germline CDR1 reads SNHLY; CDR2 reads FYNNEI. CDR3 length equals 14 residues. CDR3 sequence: CASSEGGGNQPQHF. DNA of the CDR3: TGTGCCAGCAGTGAAGGGGGTGGCAATCAGCCCCAGCATTTT.

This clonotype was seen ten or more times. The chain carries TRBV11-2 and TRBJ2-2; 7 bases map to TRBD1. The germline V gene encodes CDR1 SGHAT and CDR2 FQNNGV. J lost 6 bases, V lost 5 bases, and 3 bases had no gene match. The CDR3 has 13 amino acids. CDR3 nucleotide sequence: TGTGCCAGCAGCGCGACAGGGCCCGGGGAGCTGTTTTTT. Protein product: CASSATGPGELFF.

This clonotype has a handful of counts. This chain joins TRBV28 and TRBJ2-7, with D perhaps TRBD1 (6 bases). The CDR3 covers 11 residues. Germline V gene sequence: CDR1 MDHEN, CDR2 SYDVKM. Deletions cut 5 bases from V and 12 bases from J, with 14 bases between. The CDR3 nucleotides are TGTGCCAGCAGTATACAGGGTCGCCCGTACTTC. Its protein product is CASSIQGRPYF.

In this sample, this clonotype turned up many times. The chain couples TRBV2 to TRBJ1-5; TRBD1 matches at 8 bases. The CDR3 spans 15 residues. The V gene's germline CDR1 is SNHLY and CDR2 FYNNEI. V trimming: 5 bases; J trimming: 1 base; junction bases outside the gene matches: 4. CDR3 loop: CASSHDRGSNQPQHF. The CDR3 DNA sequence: TGTGCCAGCAGTCATGACAGGGGAAGCAATCAGCCCCAGCATTTT.

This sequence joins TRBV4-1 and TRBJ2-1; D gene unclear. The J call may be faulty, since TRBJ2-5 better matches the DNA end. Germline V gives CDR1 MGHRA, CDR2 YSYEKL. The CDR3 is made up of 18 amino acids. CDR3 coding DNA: TGCGCCAGCAGCACTCAAGTAGGCATAGGGTCCGAAAGGGAGACCCAGTACTTC. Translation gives CASSTQVGIGSERETQYF.

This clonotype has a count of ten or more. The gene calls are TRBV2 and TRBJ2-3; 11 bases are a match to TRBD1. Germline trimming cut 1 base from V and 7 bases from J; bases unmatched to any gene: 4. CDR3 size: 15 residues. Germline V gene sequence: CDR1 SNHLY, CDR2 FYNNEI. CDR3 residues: CASSEGTGGGHTQYF. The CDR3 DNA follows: TGTGCCAGCAGTGAAGGGACAGGGGGCGGTCATACGCAGTATTTT.

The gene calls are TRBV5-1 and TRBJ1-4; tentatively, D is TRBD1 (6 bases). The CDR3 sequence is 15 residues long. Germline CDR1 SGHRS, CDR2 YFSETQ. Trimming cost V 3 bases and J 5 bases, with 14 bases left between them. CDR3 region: CASSSTGARNEKLFF. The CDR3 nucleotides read TGCGCCAGCAGCTCTACGGGGGCCAGGAATGAAAAACTGTTTTTT.

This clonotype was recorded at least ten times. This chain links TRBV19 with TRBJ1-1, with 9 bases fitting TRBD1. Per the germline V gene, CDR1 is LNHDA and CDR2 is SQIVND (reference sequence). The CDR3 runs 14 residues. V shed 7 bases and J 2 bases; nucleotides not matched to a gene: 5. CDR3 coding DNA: TGTGCCAGTATGAAACAGGGGGCCAACACTGAAGCTTTCTTT. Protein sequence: CASMKQGANTEAFF.

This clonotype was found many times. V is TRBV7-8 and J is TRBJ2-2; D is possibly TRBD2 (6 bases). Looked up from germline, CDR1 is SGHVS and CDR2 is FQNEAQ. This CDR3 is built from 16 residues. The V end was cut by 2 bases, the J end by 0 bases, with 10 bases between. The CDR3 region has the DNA TGTGCCAGCAGCTTAACGGCGGGACCGAACACCGGGGAGCTGTTTTTT. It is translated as CASSLTAGPNTGELFF. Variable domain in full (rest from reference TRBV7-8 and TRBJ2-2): GAGVSQSPRYKVAKRGQDVALRCDPISGHVSLFWYQQALGQGPEFLTYFQNEAQLDKSGLPSDRFFAERPEGSVSTLKIQRTQQEDSAVYLCASSLTAGPNTGELFFGEGSRLTVL.

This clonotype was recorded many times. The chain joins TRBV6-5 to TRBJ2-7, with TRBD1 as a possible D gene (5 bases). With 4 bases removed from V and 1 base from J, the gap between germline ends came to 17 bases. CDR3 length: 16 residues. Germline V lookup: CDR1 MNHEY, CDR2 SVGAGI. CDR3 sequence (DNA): TGTGCCAGCAGTTCCCTCCCCATGACAGAGTCCTACGAGCAGTACTTC. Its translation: CASSSLPMTESYEQYF.

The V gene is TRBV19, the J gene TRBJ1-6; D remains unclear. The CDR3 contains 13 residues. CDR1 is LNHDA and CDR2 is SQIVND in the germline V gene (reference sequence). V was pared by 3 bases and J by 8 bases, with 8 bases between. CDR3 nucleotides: TGTGCCAGTAGTATTCGGGTGGATTCACCCCTCCACTTT. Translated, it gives CASSIRVDSPLHF.